The TCR beta chain under discussion was sequenced for a study of T-cell reconstitution after alpha-beta-depleted transplantation in children. Findings of the study overall: In some patients, recipient T cells and intrathymic progenitors surviving conditioning explained high day-60 diversity. Diversity and T-cell counts at one year after transplant derived mostly from new T cells.

About this clonotype itself: Its matching antigen is unknown.

The TCRbeta library incorporated unique molecular identifiers. Each CDR3 protein is one row after TCRdb ran MiXCR on the PCR reads. The sample includes some 200,000 distinct CDR3 sequences, about 8.4% of them seen just once. V was pared by 4 bases and J by 4 bases, with 13 bases of the junction left unmatched. Germline values: CDR1 SGHRS, CDR2 YFSETQ. The CDR3 contains 17 residues. The chain is built from TRBV5-1 and TRBJ2-1; 8 bases align to TRBD1. The specimen was PBMCs, mostly from graft donor cells, collected 360 days after TCRalphabeta/CD19-depleted stem cell transplant. The sequence derives from a male patient aged 2-15 years who had a stem cell transplant for acute myeloid leukemia, so the T cells may come from the graft donor. The CDR3 coding sequence is TGCGCCAGCAGCCTCCGGACAGGGAAGGGGAATTACAATGAGCAGTTCTTC. This encodes CASSLRTGKGNYNEQFF.